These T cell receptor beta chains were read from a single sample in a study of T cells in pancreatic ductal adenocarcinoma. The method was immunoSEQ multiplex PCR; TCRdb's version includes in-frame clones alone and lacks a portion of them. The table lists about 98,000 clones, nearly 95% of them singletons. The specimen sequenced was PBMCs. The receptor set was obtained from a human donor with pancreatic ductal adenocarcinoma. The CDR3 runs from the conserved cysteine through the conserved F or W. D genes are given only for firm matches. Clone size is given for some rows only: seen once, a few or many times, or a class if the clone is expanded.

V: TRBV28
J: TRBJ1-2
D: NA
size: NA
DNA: TGTGCCAGCTCCCTTTCGGTTGAGTATGGCTACACCTTC
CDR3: CASSLSVEYGYTF

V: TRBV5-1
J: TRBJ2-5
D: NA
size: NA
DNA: TGCGCCAGCAGCTTGGCCCGGACAATCCAAGAGACCCAGTACTTC
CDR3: CASSLARTIQETQYF

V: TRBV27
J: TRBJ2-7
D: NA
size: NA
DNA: TGTGCCAGCAGCCCCCTGGCCGCAGCACCTAGCTACGAGCAGTACTTC
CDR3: CASSPLAAAPSYEQYF

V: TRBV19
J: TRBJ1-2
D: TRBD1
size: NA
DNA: TGTGCCAGTAGTATGGGACAGGGCGGTGGCTACACCTTC
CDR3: CASSMGQGGGYTF

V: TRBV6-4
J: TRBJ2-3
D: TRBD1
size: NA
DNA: TGTGCCAGCAGTGAGGGACAGGGAAACACTAAAGGGCAGTATTTT
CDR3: CASSEGQGNTKGQYF

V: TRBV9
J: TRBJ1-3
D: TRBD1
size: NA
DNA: TGTGCCAGCAGCCGGACAGGGGGGTTCTCTGGAAACACCATATATTTT
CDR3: CASSRTGGFSGNTIYF

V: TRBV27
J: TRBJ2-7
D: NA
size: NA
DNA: TGTGCCAGCAGTTCTCTATCCGAGCAGTACTTC
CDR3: CASSSLSEQYF

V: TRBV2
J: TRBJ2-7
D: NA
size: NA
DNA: TGTGCCAGCAGTGGGGGCAGCTACGAGCAGTACTTC
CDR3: CASSGGSYEQYF

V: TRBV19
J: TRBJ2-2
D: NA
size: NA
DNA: TGTGCCACCACGACGGGGTCTGCGAACACCGGGGAGCTGTTTTTT
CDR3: CATTTGSANTGELFF

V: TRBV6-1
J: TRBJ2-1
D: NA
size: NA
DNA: TGTGCCAGCATCCACGCAGGGGCAAATGAGCAGTTCTTC
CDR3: CASIHAGANEQFF

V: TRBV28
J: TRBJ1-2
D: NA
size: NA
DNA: TGTGCCAGCAATGGGGGGGCCTACTATGGCTACACCTTC
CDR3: CASNGGAYYGYTF

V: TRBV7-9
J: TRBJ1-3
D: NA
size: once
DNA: TGTGCCAGCAGCTTGGGGGCAGGGGCTGAAGGAAACACCATATATTTT
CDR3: CASSLGAGAEGNTIYF

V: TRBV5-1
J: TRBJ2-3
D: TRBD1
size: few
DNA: TGCGCCAGCAGCTTGGGACAGGGGGTTGGCGATACGCAGTATTTT
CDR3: CASSLGQGVGDTQYF

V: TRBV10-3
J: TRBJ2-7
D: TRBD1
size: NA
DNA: TGTGCCATCAGCAGGACAGGGGGCGACGAGCAGTACTTC
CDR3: CAISRTGGDEQYF

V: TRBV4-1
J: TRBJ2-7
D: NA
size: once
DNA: TGCGCCAGCAGCCAAGTAAATTGGGGCAGCTCCTACGAGCAGTACTTC
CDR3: CASSQVNWGSSYEQYF

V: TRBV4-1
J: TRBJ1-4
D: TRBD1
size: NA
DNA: TGCGCCAGTAGCCTCGGACAGGGGACAACTAATGAAAAACTGTTTTTT
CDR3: CASSLGQGTTNEKLFF

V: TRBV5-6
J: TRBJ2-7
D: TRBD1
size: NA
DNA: TGTGCCAGCACCGGGACAGGCCGGGCTCACGAGCAGTACTTC
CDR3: CASTGTGRAHEQYF

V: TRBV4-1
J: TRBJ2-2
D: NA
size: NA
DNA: TGCGCCAGCAGCCAAGATATCAGGGGTCGGGGGGAGCTGTTTTTT
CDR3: CASSQDIRGRGELFF

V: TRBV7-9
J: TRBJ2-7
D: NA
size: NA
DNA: TGTGCCAGCAGCCCCTCGGGATACGAGCAGTACTTC
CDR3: CASSPSGYEQYF

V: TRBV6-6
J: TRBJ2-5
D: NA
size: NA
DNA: TGTGCCAGCAGTCTAGGGCGGGGCCCGCAAGAGACCCAGTACTTC
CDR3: CASSLGRGPQETQYF

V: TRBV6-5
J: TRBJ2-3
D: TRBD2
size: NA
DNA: TGTGCCAGCAGCCTGGGACTAGTGACAGATACGCAGTATTTT
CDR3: CASSLGLVTDTQYF

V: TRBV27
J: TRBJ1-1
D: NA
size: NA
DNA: TGTGCCAGCAGTAGGGGTCCACTGACTGAAGCTTTCTTT
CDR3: CASSRGPLTEAFF

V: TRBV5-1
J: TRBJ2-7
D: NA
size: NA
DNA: TGCGCCAGCAGCTTGGGGGCCGGTTACGAGCAGTACTTC
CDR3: CASSLGAGYEQYF

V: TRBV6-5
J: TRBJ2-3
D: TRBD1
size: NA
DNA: TGTGCCAGCGCCCTCGGACAGGCGACGGGGGATACGCAGTATTTT
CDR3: CASALGQATGDTQYF

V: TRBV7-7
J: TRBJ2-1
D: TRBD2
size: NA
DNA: TGTGCTAGCAGCTTATATCCTAGCGGGAACGTTTACAATGAGCAGTTCTTC
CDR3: CASSLYPSGNVYNEQFF

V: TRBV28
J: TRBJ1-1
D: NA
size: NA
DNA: TGTGCCAGCAGTTTTGGGGGGGCGCTGGGGTTGGCTTTCTTT
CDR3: CASSFGGALGLAFF

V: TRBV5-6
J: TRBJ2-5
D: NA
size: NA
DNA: TGTGCCAGCAGCCGACTACCTCTGGAGACCCAGTACTTC
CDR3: CASSRLPLETQYF

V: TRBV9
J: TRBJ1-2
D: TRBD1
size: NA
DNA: TGTGCCAGCAGGCCACAGGGGGGATCCTATGGCTACACCTTC
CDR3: CASRPQGGSYGYTF

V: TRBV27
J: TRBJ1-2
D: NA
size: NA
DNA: TGTGCCAGCAGTCAGGCTGGGCGAATTGTGTATGGCTACACCTTC
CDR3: CASSQAGRIVYGYTF

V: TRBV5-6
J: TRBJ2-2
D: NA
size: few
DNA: TGTGCCAGCAGCTTGGGCTCAGGTGATCACGGGGAGCTGTTTTTT
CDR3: CASSLGSGDHGELFF

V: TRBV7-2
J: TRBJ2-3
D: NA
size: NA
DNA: TGTGCCAGCAGCCCGGACAGCTCGCGGACGCAGTATTTT
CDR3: CASSPDSSRTQYF

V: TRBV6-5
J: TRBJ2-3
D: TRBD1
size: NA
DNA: TGTGCCAGCAGAGACAGGGGGCCGACAGATACGCAGTATTTT
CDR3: CASRDRGPTDTQYF

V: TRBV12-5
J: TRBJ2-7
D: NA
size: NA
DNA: TGTGCTAGTAGTTACAGGACATTAAGCTCCTACGAGCAGTACTTC
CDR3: CASSYRTLSSYEQYF

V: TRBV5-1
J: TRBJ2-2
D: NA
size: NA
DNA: TGCGCCAGCACCCCTCGAGAAACTAGCTACACCGGGGAGCTGTTTTTT
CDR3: CASTPRETSYTGELFF

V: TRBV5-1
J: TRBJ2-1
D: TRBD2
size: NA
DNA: TGCGCCAGCAGCTTCGGACTAGCGGTAGACAATGAGCAGTTCTTC
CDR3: CASSFGLAVDNEQFF

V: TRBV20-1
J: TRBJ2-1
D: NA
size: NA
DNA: TGCAGTGCTAGAGTCCCCGGAGGGCAGTTCTTC
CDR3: CSARVPGGQFF

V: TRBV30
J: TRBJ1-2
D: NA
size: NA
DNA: TGTGCCTGGAGTGTATCAGTAGAGGATGGCTACACCTTC
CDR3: CAWSVSVEDGYTF

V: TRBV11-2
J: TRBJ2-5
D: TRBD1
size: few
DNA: TGTGCCAGCAGCTCGGGACAGGTTTGGCGAGAGACCCAGTACTTC
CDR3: CASSSGQVWRETQYF

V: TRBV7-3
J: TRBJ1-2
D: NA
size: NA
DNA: TGTGCCAGCAGCTTAACAGGGCAGGGTGATGGCTACACCTTC
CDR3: CASSLTGQGDGYTF

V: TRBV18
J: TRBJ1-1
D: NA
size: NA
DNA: TGTGCCAGCTCACCACCGGACACGCTCCCTGAAGCTTTCTTT
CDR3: CASSPPDTLPEAFF

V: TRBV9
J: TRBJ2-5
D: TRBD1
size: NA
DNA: TGTGCCAGCAGCCCCCGACAGGGCGGGCAAGGACAAGAGACCCAGTACTTC
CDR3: CASSPRQGGQGQETQYF

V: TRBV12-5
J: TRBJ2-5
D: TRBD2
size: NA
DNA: TGTGCTAGTGGTTTGGTACTAGGGACTAGCGGTAAAGAGACCCAGTACTTC
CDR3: CASGLVLGTSGKETQYF

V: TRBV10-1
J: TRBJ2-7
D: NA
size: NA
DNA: TGCGCCAGCAGTGAGTCTTCGGTTCAGCAGTACTTC
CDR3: CASSESSVQQYF

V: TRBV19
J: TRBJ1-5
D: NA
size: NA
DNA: TGTGCCAGTAGTATGGCGGAGTCCCCGAATCAGCCCCAGCATTTT
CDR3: CASSMAESPNQPQHF

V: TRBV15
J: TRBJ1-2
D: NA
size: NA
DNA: TGTGCCACCAGCAGAGAGGACCCCGGGGTCAACTATGGCTACACCTTC
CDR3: CATSREDPGVNYGYTF

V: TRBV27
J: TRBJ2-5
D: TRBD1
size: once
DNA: TGTGCCAGCAGTTATGGACAGGGGCAGGAGACCCAGTACTTC
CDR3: CASSYGQGQETQYF

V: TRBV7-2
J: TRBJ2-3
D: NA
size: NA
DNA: TGTGCCAGCAGCCTGACAGATACGCAGTATTTT
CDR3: CASSLTDTQYF

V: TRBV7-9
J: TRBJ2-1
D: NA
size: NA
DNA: TGTGCCAGCAGCTTAATAATTCCGGGGAGGAATGAGCAGTTCTTC
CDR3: CASSLIIPGRNEQFF

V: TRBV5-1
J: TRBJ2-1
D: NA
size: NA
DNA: TGCGCCAGCAGCTTGCGGAGTGAGCAGTTCTTC
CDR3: CASSLRSEQFF

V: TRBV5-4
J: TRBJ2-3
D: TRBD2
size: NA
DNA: TGTGCCAGCAGCTACGGAGGGAGGGAGGATACGCAGTATTTT
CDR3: CASSYGGREDTQYF

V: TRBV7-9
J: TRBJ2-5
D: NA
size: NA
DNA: TGTGCCAGCAGCCCCCCCTCTCTAGGGGGAGAGACCCAGTACTTC
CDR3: CASSPPSLGGETQYF

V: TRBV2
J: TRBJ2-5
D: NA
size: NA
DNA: TGTGCCAGCAGTCAAAGGGACAGCGGGGAGACCCAGTACTTC
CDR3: CASSQRDSGETQYF

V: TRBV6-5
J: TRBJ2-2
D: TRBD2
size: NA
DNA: TGTACCCGGACTAGCGGGAGTTCTCACACCGGGGAGCTGTTTTTT
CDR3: CTRTSGSSHTGELFF

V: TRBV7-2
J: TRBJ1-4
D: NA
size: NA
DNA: TGTGCCAGCAGCTCGTCCGCTGGGGCAGGAAAACTGTTTTTT
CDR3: CASSSSAGAGKLFF

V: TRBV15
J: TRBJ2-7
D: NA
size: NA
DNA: TGTGCCACCAGCAGCGGCGGACTCTCTAATGGTTTCTACGAGCAGTACTTC
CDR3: CATSSGGLSNGFYEQYF